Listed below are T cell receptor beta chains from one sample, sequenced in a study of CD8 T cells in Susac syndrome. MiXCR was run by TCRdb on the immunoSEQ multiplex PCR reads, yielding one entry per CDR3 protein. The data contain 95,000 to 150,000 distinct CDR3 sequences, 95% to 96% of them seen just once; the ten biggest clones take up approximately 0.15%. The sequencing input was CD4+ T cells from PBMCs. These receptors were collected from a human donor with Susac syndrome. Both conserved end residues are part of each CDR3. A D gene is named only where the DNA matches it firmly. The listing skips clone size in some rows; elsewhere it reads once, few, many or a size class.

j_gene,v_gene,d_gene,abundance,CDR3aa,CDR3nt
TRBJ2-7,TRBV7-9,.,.,CASSLASYLSF,TGTGCCAGCAGCTTGGCCTCATACCTCAGCTTC
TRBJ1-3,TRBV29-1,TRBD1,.,CSATGTGGTNTIYF,TGCAGCGCAACCGGGACAGGGGGTACTAACACCATATATTTT
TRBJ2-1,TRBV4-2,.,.,CASSQPLVRGSYNEQFF,TGTGCCAGCAGCCAACCACTTGTGAGGGGCTCCTACAATGAGCAGTTCTTC
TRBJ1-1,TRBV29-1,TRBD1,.,CSVGSDLRGDTEAFF,TGCAGCGTTGGGTCGGACCTCAGGGGGGACACTGAAGCTTTCTTT
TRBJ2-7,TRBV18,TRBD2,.,CASSPGTSGVHEQYF,TGTGCCAGCTCACCCGGGACTAGCGGGGTCCACGAGCAGTACTTC
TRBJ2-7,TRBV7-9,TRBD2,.,CASSLDGTSRYAYEQYF,TGTGCCAGCAGCTTAGACGGGACTAGCAGGTACGCCTACGAGCAGTACTTC
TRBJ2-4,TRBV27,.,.,CASSPDGRLGNIQYF,TGTGCCAGCAGTCCTGACGGCAGGTTAGGCAACATTCAGTACTTC
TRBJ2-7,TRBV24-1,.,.,CATSDLNKEGPWSGEQYF,TGTGCCACCAGTGATTTGAATAAGGAGGGGCCTTGGTCCGGCGAGCAGTACTTC
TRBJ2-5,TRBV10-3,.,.,CAISENRETQYF,TGTGCCATCAGTGAGAATAGGGAGACCCAGTACTTC
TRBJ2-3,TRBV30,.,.,CAWSVSLARDTQYF,TGTGCCTGGAGTGTCTCACTAGCAAGAGATACGCAGTATTTT
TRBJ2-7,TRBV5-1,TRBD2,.,CASSLGLLAGGAYEQYF,TGCGCCAGCAGCTTGGGCCTTCTAGCGGGAGGTGCCTACGAGCAGTACTTC
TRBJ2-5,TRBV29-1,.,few,CSVLDGRETQYF,TGCAGCGTTCTCGACGGCCGAGAGACCCAGTACTTC
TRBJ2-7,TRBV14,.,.,CASSQFPGDYEQYF,TGTGCCAGCAGCCAATTCCCTGGGGACTACGAGCAGTACTTC
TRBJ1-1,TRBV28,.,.,CASRPRRQVNTEAFF,TGTGCCAGCAGACCCCGACGGCAGGTAAACACTGAAGCTTTCTTT
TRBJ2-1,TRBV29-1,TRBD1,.,CSVERGLASGEQFF,TGCAGCGTTGAAAGGGGGCTGGCGAGCGGAGAGCAGTTCTTC